One and the same sample provided the 25 T cell receptor beta chains below, sequenced in a study of cytomegalovirus exposure and HLA in healthy donors. Clones were read by immunoSEQ multiplex PCR, and TCRdb kept only the in-frame ones, dropping some. The sample consists of about 400,000 clones, around 86% of them appearing once. The sample consisted of PBMCs. Receptors were obtained from a woman aged 18-29 years in good health and CMV-seronegative.

This clone occurred once. The V gene is TRBV6-5, the J gene TRBJ1-2, with 8 bases lining up with TRBD1. The CDR3 loop spans 13 amino acids. Germline V gene sequence: CDR1 MNHEY, CDR2 SVGAGI. V lost 6 bases to trimming and J lost 6 bases; unmatched junction nucleotides: 6. CDR3 nucleotide sequence: TGTGCCAGCAGGATCACAGGGGGGAATGGCTACACCTTC. It codes for CASRITGGNGYTF.

CDR3: CASSLDTGLDTQYF. The DNA of the CDR3 is TGTGCCAGCAGCTTAGACACAGGGTTAGATACGCAGTATTTT. The rearrangement joins TRBV7-2 to TRBJ2-3; a weak D match, TRBD1 (6 bases). The V gene lost 1 base and the J gene lost 5 bases, with 10 bases spanning the gap. From germline, CDR1 is SGHTA and CDR2 FQGNSA. The CDR3 spans 14 residues.

The rearrangement uses TRBV19 and TRBJ1-2; no definite D call. The CDR3 contains 13 residues. The germline V and J ends were trimmed by 1 base and 7 bases, with 10 bases remaining between them. The V gene's germline CDR1 is LNHDA and CDR2 SQIVND (reference sequence). The CDR3: CASSIGLQSGYTF. As DNA, the CDR3 is TGTGCCAGTAGTATAGGCTTACAAAGTGGCTACACCTTC.

The rearrangement joins TRBV4-1 to TRBJ1-2; 9 nucleotides line up with TRBD1. Looked up from germline, CDR1 is MGHRA and CDR2 is YSYEKL. V lost 8 bases, J lost 3 bases, and 16 bases stayed unmatched. This CDR3 comprises 17 residues. CDR3 sequence reads: CASRRWTGDPGDYGYTF. The CDR3 DNA reads as TGCGCCAGCCGGAGGTGGACAGGGGACCCTGGGGACTATGGCTACACCTTC.

With respect to this clone: This same CDR3 is encoded by further DNA sequences in the sample. The chain joins TRBV28 to TRBJ1-4; D gene unclear. Trimming took off 3 bases at V and 7 bases at J, with 12 bases between the two ends. Germline CDR1 reads MDHEN; CDR2 reads SYDVKM. The CDR3 covers 14 residues. In nucleotides, the CDR3 is TGTGCCAGCAGTTTTGAGGGCGCCGGTGAAAAACTGTTTTTT. Translating it yields CASSFEGAGEKLFF.

The chain uses TRBV30 and TRBJ1-1; D possibly corresponds to TRBD1 (6 bases). This CDR3 is built from 13 residues. V lost 4 bases and J 1 base, leaving 10 bases between the germline ends. The germline V gene has CDR1 GTSNPN and CDR2 SVGIG (reference sequence). The CDR3 region has the DNA TGTGCCTGGACCATAGGGGGGAACACTGAAGCTTTCTTT. Its protein product is CAWTIGGNTEAFF.

CDR3 DNA: TGTGCCAGCAGCCAAGAACTCGGTTTCGGGGAGCAGTACTTC. Translating gives CASSQELGFGEQYF. The rearrangement links TRBV4-2 to TRBJ2-7; no clear D gene. Trimming stripped 0 bases from V and 7 bases from J, with 13 bases between. The CDR3 covers 14 residues. CDR1 is LGHNA and CDR2 is YNFKEQ in the germline V gene.

The CDR3 is CASSEGVGGAFNTDTQYF. Written as DNA, the CDR3 is TGTGCCAGCAGTGAAGGTGTCGGGGGGGCCTTTAACACAGATACGCAGTATTTT. The genes are TRBV2 and TRBJ2-3; 8 nucleotides match TRBD2. V lost 1 base and J lost 2; bases outside the gene matches: 11. The CDR3 has 18 residues. Germline V gene data show CDR1 as SNHLY and CDR2 as FYNNEI.

The table lists this clone with a count of one. This sequence joins TRBV30 and TRBJ2-1, with D unclear. This CDR3 has 13 amino acids. Between the trimmed V and J ends, which lost 0 bases and 6 bases, there was a span of 9 bases. Per germline, CDR1 GTSNPN and CDR2 SVGIG (reference sequence). CDR3 amino acids: CAWSVLEFNEQFF. The CDR3 bases are TGTGCCTGGAGTGTCCTAGAATTCAATGAGCAGTTCTTC.

The genes are TRBV25-1 and TRBJ2-6; D gene uncertain. Per germline, CDR1 MGHDK and CDR2 SYGVNS. The ends were cut back, 3 bases at V and 0 bases at J, with 6 bases in the middle. This CDR3 has 15 amino acids. This chain's CDR3 is CASSERSSGANVLTF. DNA of the CDR3: TGTGCCAGCAGTGAGCGGAGCTCTGGGGCCAACGTCCTGACTTTC. The full variable domain, its missing parts supplied by reference TRBV25-1 and TRBJ2-6, is EADIYQTPRYLVIGTGKKITLECSQTMGHDKMYWYQQDPGMELHLIHYSYGVNSTEKGDLSSESTVSRIRTEHFPLTLESARPSHTSQYLCASSERSSGANVLTFGAGSRLTVL.

The chain is built from TRBV28 and TRBJ2-1, with 7 bases identical to TRBD2. The CDR3 contains 14 residues. Germline lookup yields CDR1 MDHEN and CDR2 SYDVKM. Trimming removed 2 bases from V and 2 bases from J; junction bases left unmatched: 0. CDR3 residues: CASSLGGAYNEQFF. CDR3 nucleotides: TGTGCCAGCAGTTTAGGGGGGGCCTACAATGAGCAGTTCTTC.

The gene calls are TRBV27 and TRBJ2-7; no reliable D call. Germline V lookup: CDR1 MNHEY, CDR2 SMNVEV (reference sequence). CDR3 length: 16 amino acids. V lost 9 bases and J 2 bases, leaving 23 bases between the germline ends. CDR3 sequence: CASSYVGTTSTYEQYF. CDR3 sequence (DNA): TGTGCCAGTTCCTACGTCGGAACTACTTCCACCTACGAGCAGTACTTC.

The gene calls are TRBV10-3 and TRBJ2-7, with 11 bases identical to TRBD1. The CDR3 runs to 17 residues. Trimming removed 6 bases from V and 0 bases from J; junction bases left unmatched: 10. Germline CDR1 and CDR2: ENHRY and SYGVKD. The CDR3: CAISPGQGGQSSYEQYF. CDR3 DNA sequence: TGTGCCATCAGCCCGGGACAGGGGGGACAGAGCTCCTACGAGCAGTACTTC.

The gene calls are TRBV6-6 and TRBJ2-3, with 10 bases matching TRBD2. The V gene's germline CDR1 is MNHNY and CDR2 SVGAGI (reference sequence). Germline trimming cut 8 bases from V and 3 bases from J; bases unmatched to any gene: 5. The CDR3 extends over 14 amino acids. The CDR3 protein is CASAPSGGTDTQYF. CDR3 coding DNA: TGTGCCAGCGCCCCTAGCGGGGGAACAGATACGCAGTATTTT.

V and J are TRBV27 and TRBJ2-7, with 15 nucleotides matching TRBD2. CDR3 size: 18 residues. The germline V gene has CDR1 MNHEY and CDR2 SMNVEV (reference sequence). The V and J ends lost 5 bases and 5 bases, in that order; junction bases with no gene match: 13. The CDR3 sequence is CASSIGTSGRISTHEQYF. The CDR3 bases are TGTGCCAGCAGTATAGGGACTAGCGGGAGGATTTCTACCCACGAGCAGTACTTC.

The CDR3 reads CASRTGTQAYEQYF. The CDR3 nucleotides read TGTGCCAGCCGAACCGGGACACAAGCCTACGAGCAGTACTTC. The chain is built from TRBV6-5 and TRBJ2-7, with a tentative D call TRBD1 (6 bases). The CDR3 is 14 residues long. V was pared by 8 bases and J by 2 bases, with 16 bases between. Germline CDR1 is MNHEY and CDR2 is SVGAGI.

V usage is TRBV27 and J usage is TRBJ2-1; 8 bases are a match to TRBD2. Germline assignment: CDR1 MNHEY and CDR2 SMNVEV (reference sequence). Trimming removed 7 bases from V and 4 bases from J; junction bases left unmatched: 12. The CDR3 has 16 amino acids. CDR3 DNA sequence: TGTGCCAGCAAATACGGGGGGGGCGGTGGGTACAATGAGCAGTTCTTC. As protein: CASKYGGGGGYNEQFF.

The chain employs TRBV4-2 and TRBJ2-7; the match to TRBD2 covers 9 bases. Germline lookup yields CDR1 LGHNA and CDR2 YNFKEQ. With V trimmed by 1 base and J by 6 bases, 10 bases remained unmatched. The CDR3 sequence is 16 residues long. The CDR3 sequence is CASSQAEGDSGGEQYF. Written as DNA, the CDR3 is TGTGCCAGCAGCCAAGCAGAGGGTGATAGCGGGGGCGAGCAGTACTTC.

V usage is TRBV27 and J usage is TRBJ2-7, with 10 bases aligning to TRBD2. Germline values: CDR1 MNHEY, CDR2 SMNVEV (reference sequence). V was pared by 3 bases and J by 3 bases, with 5 bases of the junction left unmatched. There are 15 residues in the CDR3. CDR3 loop: CASSLSAGGGYEQYF. The CDR3 region has the DNA TGTGCCAGCAGTTTGTCAGCGGGAGGGGGCTACGAGCAGTACTTC.

The chain joins TRBV5-1 to TRBJ1-1, with D tentatively TRBD1 (6 bases). V shed 2 bases and J shed 2 bases, with 19 bases lying between them. CDR1 SGHRS and CDR2 YFSETQ come from the germline V gene. This CDR3 comprises 17 residues. In nucleotides, the CDR3 is TGCGCCAGCAGCTTACAGGGAGTTAGAGCGTCAAACACTGAAGCTTTCTTT. Translating gives CASSLQGVRASNTEAFF.

The V call is TRBV2, the J call TRBJ2-7; 7 bases agree with TRBD2. CDR1 is SNHLY and CDR2 is FYNNEI in the germline V gene. There are 15 residues in the CDR3. Trimming cost V 4 bases and J 6 bases; bases outside gene matches: 12. The CDR3 DNA sequence: TGTGCCAGCAGTGGGGTAGGCGGCAGGGAGGGCGAGCAGTACTTC. It codes for CASSGVGGREGEQYF.

The rearrangement uses TRBV6-1 and TRBJ2-5; D unresolved. There are 15 residues in the CDR3. Germline CDR1 MNHNS, CDR2 SASEGT. The V end was cut by 2 bases, the J end by 4 bases, with 14 bases between. CDR3 amino acids: CASSELEGTRETQYF. The CDR3, as DNA: TGTGCCAGCAGTGAACTAGAAGGAACGCGAGAGACCCAGTACTTC.

About this clone itself: The sample contains more than one DNA sequence encoding this CDR3. The chain combines TRBV6-5 with TRBJ1-5, with TRBD1 matching 8 bases. The CDR3 has 15 residues. Germline V gene lookup returns CDR1 MNHEY and CDR2 SVGAGI. J lost 1 base, V lost 6 bases, and 5 bases had no gene match. The CDR3 loop is CASRRDRGSNQPQHF. In DNA form, the CDR3 reads TGTGCCAGCAGGCGAGACAGGGGAAGCAATCAGCCCCAGCATTTT.

The rearrangement joins TRBV5-1 to TRBJ1-2, with 8 positions matching TRBD1. This CDR3 is 14 amino acids long. The germline V gene has CDR1 SGHRS and CDR2 YFSETQ. Unmatched junction bases numbered 4, after V lost 4 bases and J lost 2 bases. CDR3: CASSQRTGNYGYTF. The CDR3 bases are TGCGCCAGCAGCCAAAGGACAGGGAACTATGGCTACACCTTC.

The chain has TRBV5-4 and TRBJ2-7, with 8 bases matching TRBD2. The CDR3 has 15 amino acids. The trim removed 4 bases at V and 6 bases at J, leaving 12 bases unmatched. The germline V gene has CDR1 SGHNT and CDR2 YYREEE (reference sequence). The CDR3 region is CASSPGGERGTEQYF. CDR3 DNA: TGTGCCAGCAGCCCGGGGGGGGAGCGGGGGACCGAGCAGTACTTC.